The 20 T cell receptor beta chains below come from one sample, sequenced in a study of blood T cells in healthy people across ages. A second PCR of 7 to 11 cycles used a sample-barcoded 5' primer and a J-beta primer mix. TCRdb itself ran the 5' RACE reads through MiXCR, one entry per CDR3 protein. Found here are some 780,000 distinct CDR3 sequences, roughly three fifths of them singletons; the top ten hold under 30%. Source material: blood. The origin of the receptors is a man aged 40-49 years in good health.

In this sample, this clonotype turned up once. This rearrangement joins TRBV10-3 to TRBJ2-7; no clear D. Germline-derived CDR1 and CDR2 are ENHRY and SYGVKD. V gave up 0 bases and J gave up 2 bases, with 8 bases separating them. The CDR3 is 14 residues long. The CDR3 is CAISESRVAYEQYF. In DNA form, the CDR3 reads TGTGCCATCAGTGAGTCTAGGGTGGCCTACGAGCAGTACTTC.

This rearrangement joins TRBV29-1 to TRBJ1-3, with D possibly being TRBD1 (6 bases). V was cut by 2 bases and J by 4 bases, with 9 bases left in between. The CDR3 spans 13 residues. Germline V CDR1 and CDR2: SQVTM, ANQGSEA. The CDR3 bases are TGCAGCGTTGAACAGGGGAGAGGAAACACCATATATTTT. Its translation: CSVEQGRGNTIYF.

V is TRBV24-1 and J is TRBJ2-1; 9 nucleotides agree with TRBD1. The DNA end favors TRBJ2-7, so the J call may be wrong. The CDR3 covers 16 residues. Germline CDR1 KGHDR, CDR2 SFDVKD. CDR3 protein: CATSWDRDSSYNEQYF. As DNA, the CDR3 is TGTGCCACCAGTTGGGACAGGGACAGCTCCTACAATGAGCAGTACTTC.

The genes are TRBV2 and TRBJ1-2; D remains unclear. This CDR3 spans 12 amino acids. With 7 bases removed from V and 5 bases from J, the gap between germline ends came to 11 bases. Germline CDR1 and CDR2: SNHLY and FYNNEI. The CDR3 DNA is TGTGCCAGCAAGGGCCCGACTTATGGCTACACCTTC. Protein: CASKGPTYGYTF.

The chain has TRBV6-2 or TRBV6-3 and TRBJ1-2; no clear D gene. CDR3 length: 13 residues. Germline assignment: CDR1 MNHEY and CDR2 SVGEGT. V gave up 1 base and J gave up 4 bases, with 7 bases separating them. DNA for the CDR3: TGTGCCAGCAGTTACTACGCCATCTATGGCTACACCTTC. This encodes CASSYYAIYGYTF.

Notes on this clonotype: Compared with germline, one end of the junction differs, possibly owing to a read error. The V and J genes are TRBV9 and TRBJ2-3; tentative D call: TRBD2 (5 bases). The CDR3 covers 13 residues. Germline CDR1 SGDLS, CDR2 YYNGEE. The CDR3 bases are TGTGCCATCAGCCAAAGGCCGGGGGATACGCAGTATTTT. This sequence encodes CAISQRPGDTQYF.

V gene TRBV27 combines with J gene TRBJ2-3, with 7 bases aligning to TRBD2. The V segment lost 3 bases and the J segment 6 bases; nucleotides outside the gene matches: 9. Germline CDR1 is MNHEY and CDR2 is SMNVEV (reference sequence). The CDR3 runs to 15 residues. CDR3 sequence (DNA): TGTGCCAGCAGTTTTGAGGGAGGGCCATTGGATACGCAGTATTTT. This sequence encodes CASSFEGGPLDTQYF.

The V call is TRBV27, the J call TRBJ1-5; possibly TRBD1 for D (5 bases). CDR1 MNHEY and CDR2 SMNVEV come from the germline V gene (reference sequence). The CDR3 runs 13 residues. Trimming shortened V by 6 bases and J by 8 bases, and 14 bases separated the two germline ends. Written as DNA, the CDR3 is TGTGCCAGCAGCCTGGGGGAAGACAAGCCCCAGCATTTT. Translated: CASSLGEDKPQHF.

V and J are TRBV10-3 and TRBJ2-1; tentatively, D is TRBD1 or TRBD2 (5 bases each). The J call is uncertain, as TRBJ2-7 better fits the DNA end. From germline, CDR1 is ENHRY and CDR2 SYGVKD. This CDR3 contains 14 residues. CDR3 sequence (DNA): TGTGCCACCTCAATGGGGGTGCTATCCTACGAGCAGTACTTC. Translating gives CATSMGVLSYEQYF.

The V gene is TRBV7-2, the J gene TRBJ1-5; D is undetermined. CDR3 size: 13 residues. Germline CDR1 reads SGHTA; CDR2 reads FQGNSA. Deletions cut 5 bases from V and 2 bases from J, with 7 bases between. The CDR3 DNA sequence: TGTGCCAGCAGCGCGGACCGCAATCAGCCCCAGCATTTT. Protein: CASSADRNQPQHF.

This chain joins TRBV9 and TRBJ2-5; the D gene is possibly TRBD2 (7 bases). The V end was cut by 0 bases, the J end by 2 bases, with 17 bases between. Looked up from germline, CDR1 is SGDLS and CDR2 is YYNGEE. This CDR3 is built from 17 residues. The CDR3 loop is CASSVALQGGGQETQYF. CDR3 nucleotides: TGTGCCAGCAGCGTAGCTCTTCAAGGGGGAGGGCAAGAGACCCAGTACTTC.

The genes are TRBV2 and TRBJ1-5; D remains unclear. CDR3 length: 13 amino acids. Germline V gene sequence: CDR1 SNHLY, CDR2 FYNNEI. The ends were cut back, 6 bases at V and 4 bases at J, with 10 bases in the middle. The CDR3 region is CASSSDGNQPQHF. CDR3 nucleotides: TGTGCCAGCAGCTCAGACGGAAATCAGCCCCAGCATTTT.

The V and J genes are TRBV6-2 or TRBV6-3 and TRBJ2-1, with D unclear. Germline V gives CDR1 MNHEY, CDR2 SVGEGT. Trimming shortened V by 0 bases and J by 5 bases, and 2 bases separated the two germline ends. The CDR3 runs 12 residues. CDR3 nucleotides: TGTGCCAGCAGTTACTCGAACAATGAGCAGTTCTTC. Amino acid sequence: CASSYSNNEQFF.

This clonotype was seen a single time. V gene TRBV20-1 combines with J gene TRBJ1-6, with 8 positions matching TRBD1. CDR1 and CDR2 (germline): DFQATT, SNEGSKA (reference sequence). The V gene end was trimmed by 3 bases and the J gene end by 7 bases; junction bases not matched to a gene: 8. The CDR3 covers 15 residues. CDR3 in amino acids: CSASGQGAPNSPLHF. CDR3 nucleotide sequence: TGCAGTGCTAGCGGTCAGGGGGCGCCGAATTCACCCCTCCACTTT.

The chain uses TRBV4-1 and TRBJ2-1; TRBD1 aligns across 7 bases. The CDR3 contains 13 residues. V lost 1 base and J lost 6; bases outside the gene matches: 0. Germline V CDR1 and CDR2: MGHRA, YSYEKL. The CDR3 DNA follows: TGCGCCAGCAGCCAAGCAGGGGGCAATGAGCAGTTCTTC. Translated, it gives CASSQAGGNEQFF.

This clonotype was observed a few times. The chain links TRBV20-1 to TRBJ2-3; 8 nucleotides match TRBD2. This CDR3 region has 16 residues. CDR1 is DFQATT, CDR2 SNEGSKA, per germline (reference sequence). V lost 1 base and J lost 0; bases outside the gene matches: 6. The CDR3 reads CSARGRRGASTDTQYF. CDR3 in DNA: TGCAGTGCTAGAGGACGGCGGGGGGCAAGCACAGATACGCAGTATTTT.

This clonotype was detected only a few times. The chain couples TRBV6-5 to TRBJ2-2; 7 bases match TRBD1. J gave up 2 bases and V 5 bases, and 5 bases lay outside the gene matches. The CDR3 runs to 15 residues. From germline, CDR1 is MNHEY and CDR2 SVGAGI. CDR3 residues: CASSPRQGNTGELFF. In DNA form, the CDR3 reads TGTGCCAGCAGTCCCCGACAGGGAAACACCGGGGAGCTGTTTTTT.

The rearrangement uses TRBV7-2 and TRBJ1-4; the D is unclear. Germline V lookup: CDR1 SGHTA, CDR2 FQGNSA. Trimming shortened V by 5 bases and J by 8 bases, and 15 bases separated the two germline ends. This CDR3 comprises 14 residues. CDR3 nucleotide sequence: TGTGCCAGCAGCCCCCGGGCCAAGGAGGAAAAACTGTTTTTT. It is translated as CASSPRAKEEKLFF.

The chain couples TRBV12-5 to TRBJ1-1; D is undetermined. V lost 3 bases, J lost 2 bases, and 7 bases lay in between. Per the germline V gene, CDR1 is LGHNT and CDR2 is FRNRAP. There are 13 residues in the CDR3. The CDR3 reads CASGLRVNTEAFF. The CDR3 nucleotides are TGTGCTAGTGGTTTAAGGGTTAACACTGAAGCTTTCTTT.

V is TRBV20-1 and J is TRBJ2-5; D unresolved. The V end lost 4 bases, the J end lost 1 base, and 10 bases lay between the germline ends. The CDR3 runs 13 residues. Germline V lookup: CDR1 DFQATT, CDR2 SNEGSKA (reference sequence). The CDR3 here is CSAKETLQETQYF. In DNA form, the CDR3 reads TGCAGTGCTAAAGAGACCCTCCAAGAGACCCAGTACTTC.